This T cell receptor beta chain derives from a study of blood T cell repertoires in COVID-19. Overall study context: Samples representing acute and convalescent COVID-19 were sourced from the United States, Italy and Spain.

Under the authors' procedure: Using reference gene primer amplification, nucleated cell counts were estimated. Assay: immunoSEQ multiplex PCR; the TCRdb copy retains only in-frame clones and omits some. That table gives V, J and clone size, and the DNA gave D and trimming. The sample lists about 380,000 clones; around 87% were seen once. The ends were cut back, 5 bases at V and 3 bases at J, with 16 bases in the middle. This CDR3 region has 16 residues. CDR1 is MRHNA, CDR2 SNTAGT, per germline. J is TRBJ2-2 and V is TRBV6-4; TRBD2 is a possible D gene (5 bases). The TCR comes from a man under 40 who had recovered from COVID-19. Sequencing used PBMCs or T cells enriched from blood (not recorded which). The CDR3 region is CASSNREMRDTGELFF. CDR3 DNA: TGTGCCAGCAGTAATCGGGAAATGAGAGACACCGGGGAGCTGTTTTTT.